Each of the 22 T cell receptor beta chains below was sequenced from the same sample in a study of neoadjuvant nivolumab and ipilimumab in lung cancer. The data were produced by immunoSEQ multiplex PCR, yet TCRdb's version contains in-frame clones alone and is incomplete. This repertoire shows 25,000 to 30,000 clones, approximately 85% found once; its top ten account for about 9.4%. The specimen was tumor tissue, collected after neoadjuvant nivolumab, alone or with ipilimumab, at or shortly before surgery. All receptors come from an adult with non-small cell lung cancer.

This rearrangement joins TRBV29-1 to TRBJ2-3; D may match TRBD1 or TRBD2 (5 bases each). Trimming stripped 8 bases from V and 0 bases from J, with 12 bases between. The V gene's germline CDR1 is SQVTM and CDR2 ANQGSEA. This CDR3 contains 13 residues. This chain's CDR3 is CSPYEGSTDTQYF. DNA of the CDR3: TGCAGCCCTTACGAGGGGAGCACAGATACGCAGTATTTT.

This clone was detected once. J is TRBJ1-2 and V is TRBV5-1, with TRBD1 identical over 7 bases. Trimming removed 4 bases from V and 4 bases from J; junction bases left unmatched: 7. The germline gives CDR1 SGHRS, CDR2 YFSETQ. This CDR3 has 14 amino acids. DNA of the CDR3: TGCGCCAGCAGCGTCCGGGACAGCGCCTATGGCTACACCTTC. This translates into CASSVRDSAYGYTF.

The chain uses TRBV20-1 and TRBJ1-2, with a weak D call TRBD1 (5 bases). The length of the CDR3 is 11 residues. The V gene's germline CDR1 is DFQATT and CDR2 SNEGSKA (reference sequence). Deletions cut 5 bases from V and 2 bases from J, with 6 bases between. As DNA, the CDR3 is TGCAGTGCTTGGGGGAACTATGGCTACACCTTC. Its protein product is CSAWGNYGYTF.

The J gene is TRBJ2-2, the V gene TRBV29-1; TRBD2 is a possible D gene (5 bases). V lost 2 bases to trimming and J lost 2 bases, with 6 bases between them. The CDR3 has 13 amino acids. Per the germline V gene, CDR1 is SQVTM and CDR2 is ANQGSEA. In DNA, the CDR3 is TGCAGCGTTGAACGGGAAAACACCGGGGAGCTGTTTTTT. Its translation: CSVERENTGELFF.

The chain links TRBV6-1 to TRBJ2-6; 7 nucleotides match TRBD1. The CDR3 loop spans 12 amino acids. Germline trimming cut 10 bases from V and 8 bases from J; bases unmatched to any gene: 5. Germline V gene data show CDR1 as MNHNS and CDR2 as SASEGT. CDR3 sequence reads: CATRDSTNVLTF. CDR3 DNA: TGTGCCACCCGGGACAGCACCAACGTCCTGACTTTC.

The chain couples TRBV20-1 to TRBJ2-7, with no clear D. V dropped 2 bases and J dropped 2 bases, with 4 bases sitting between them. The germline V gene encodes CDR1 DFQATT and CDR2 SNEGSKA (reference sequence). This CDR3 is built from 11 residues. In DNA form, the CDR3 reads TGCAGTGCTAGAACGGCCTACGAGCAGTACTTC. It translates to CSARTAYEQYF.

With regard to this clone: At one end the junction does not follow the germline gene, possibly because of a read error. V is TRBV11-2 and J is TRBJ1-2; 7 bases align to TRBD1. Germline V gene lookup returns CDR1 SGHAT and CDR2 FQNNGV. This CDR3 contains 12 residues. The CDR3 bases are TGTGCCAGCAGCCTCGAGGGGGCAACCCACTTCTTC. This sequence encodes CASSLEGATHFF.

The rearrangement uses TRBV15 and TRBJ2-1; no reliable D call. CDR1 is LNHNV, CDR2 YYDKDF, per germline (reference sequence). Trimming stripped 6 bases from V and 5 bases from J, with 11 bases between. The length of the CDR3 is 13 residues. The CDR3 is CATRSLGHNEQFF. CDR3 sequence (DNA): TGTGCCACCAGATCCCTAGGGCACAATGAGCAGTTCTTC.

The CDR3 is CASSFRSGSRPTDTQYF. In nucleotides, the CDR3 is TGTGCCAGCAGCTTTAGGAGTGGGTCCCGACCCACAGATACGCAGTATTTT. This rearrangement joins TRBV9 to TRBJ2-3; D not resolved. The CDR3 sequence is 17 residues long. The V end was cut by 4 bases, the J end by 2 bases, with 20 bases between. In germline, CDR1 is SGDLS, CDR2 YYNGEE.

The V call is TRBV5-5, the J call TRBJ2-1, with D possibly matching TRBD2 (5 bases). Germline V lookup: CDR1 SGHKS, CDR2 YYEKEE (reference sequence). V shed 0 bases and J shed 8 bases, with 18 bases lying between them. There are 16 residues in the CDR3. This CDR3 is CASSLGLATVEDEQFF. CDR3 DNA sequence: TGTGCCAGCAGCTTGGGGCTAGCTACCGTTGAGGATGAGCAGTTCTTC.

The rearrangement uses TRBV5-4 and TRBJ1-2; D ambiguous. The V gene's germline CDR1 is SGHNT and CDR2 YYREEE (reference sequence). This CDR3 is built from 12 residues. V shed 1 base and J shed 7 bases, with 8 bases lying between them. The CDR3 DNA reads TGTGCCAGCAGCTTGCCGGGGATTGGCTACACCTTC. Translation: CASSLPGIGYTF.

This CDR3 reads CASSFGETQYF. Here the CDR3 DNA reads TGCGCCAGCAGCTTTGGGGAGACCCAGTACTTC. The genes are TRBV5-1 and TRBJ2-5; the D is unclear. This CDR3 region has 11 residues. The ends were cut back, 2 bases at V and 5 bases at J, with 4 bases in the middle. Germline V gene lookup returns CDR1 SGHRS and CDR2 YFSETQ.

The V and J genes are TRBV7-3 and TRBJ2-3, with 8 bases matching TRBD1. Germline CDR1 is SGHTA and CDR2 is FQGTGA. The length of the CDR3 is 14 residues. After removal of 6 bases from V and 4 bases from J, the junction contained 6 bases not matched to a gene. The CDR3 coding sequence is TGTGCCAGCAGTTTCAGGGGGCGCGCAGATACGCAGTATTTT. Protein: CASSFRGRADTQYF.

The count of this clone is one. The chain employs TRBV10-2 and TRBJ2-7; 9 bases match TRBD2. Losses at the gene ends were 7 bases for V and 2 bases for J; bases not matched to a gene: 6. The CDR3 has 14 amino acids. CDR1 is WSHSY, CDR2 SAAADI, per germline. The CDR3 loop reads CASTIAGAAYEQYF. CDR3 DNA: TGCGCCAGCACCATAGCGGGAGCGGCCTACGAGCAGTACTTC.

This chain links TRBV6-5 with TRBJ2-7; 13 bases are shared with TRBD2. The germline CDR1 and CDR2 sequences are MNHEY and SVGAGI. The V and J ends lost 2 bases and 5 bases, in that order; junction bases with no gene match: 6. The CDR3 runs to 16 residues. CDR3 coding DNA: TGTGCCAGCAGTTACCGGACTAGCGGGAGAGCCAACGAGCAGTACTTC. Its protein product is CASSYRTSGRANEQYF.

A single count supports this clone. The chain joins TRBV2 to TRBJ2-5; 7 bases align to TRBD1. CDR3 size: 15 residues. J gave up 5 bases and V 4 bases, and 10 bases lay outside the gene matches. Per the germline V gene, CDR1 is SNHLY and CDR2 is FYNNEI. The CDR3 loop is CASSAQTGVRETQYF. CDR3 bases: TGTGCCAGCAGTGCTCAAACAGGGGTCCGGGAGACCCAGTACTTC.

V and J are TRBV10-3 and TRBJ1-2; D may be TRBD1 (6 bases). CDR1 is ENHRY and CDR2 is SYGVKD in the germline V gene. The germline V and J ends were trimmed by 11 bases and 6 bases, with 13 bases remaining between them. This CDR3 spans 11 amino acids. DNA of the CDR3: TGTGCCGCGGGGGGCGGGGATGGCTACACCTTC. Its protein product is CAAGGGDGYTF.

J is TRBJ2-1 and V is TRBV11-1, with D maybe TRBD2 (5 bases). V lost 6 bases and J 0 bases, leaving 21 bases between the germline ends. CDR1 and CDR2 from the germline V gene are SGHAT and FQDESV (reference sequence). This CDR3 comprises 18 residues. CDR3 loop: CASSFNPMGGGSYNEQFF. The CDR3 DNA reads as TGTGCCAGCAGTTTCAATCCCATGGGCGGAGGCTCCTACAATGAGCAGTTCTTC.

The gene calls are TRBV19 and TRBJ1-2, with a possible D match to TRBD1 (6 bases). The CDR3 loop spans 14 amino acids. The V end lost 3 bases, the J end lost 8 bases, and 16 bases lay between the germline ends. CDR1 is LNHDA and CDR2 is SQIVND in the germline V gene (reference sequence). The CDR3 DNA sequence: TGTGCCAGTAGTATTATTGGGCAGGGGAAAGGCTACACCTTC. It yields the protein CASSIIGQGKGYTF.

The CDR3 sequence: CASSLGDWAYEQYF. The CDR3 DNA sequence: TGCGCCAGCAGCTTGGGGGACTGGGCCTACGAGCAGTACTTC. The rearrangement uses TRBV5-1 and TRBJ2-7, with D maybe TRBD2 (6 bases). The germline CDR1 and CDR2 sequences are SGHRS and YFSETQ. The CDR3 runs to 14 residues. V lost 0 bases, J lost 2 bases, and 9 bases lay in between.

The chain recombines TRBV4-2 with TRBJ2-3; D perhaps matches TRBD2 (6 bases). V was cut by 1 base and J by 4 bases, with 15 bases left in between. Germline lookup yields CDR1 LGHNA and CDR2 YNFKEQ. The CDR3 loop spans 16 amino acids. CDR3 loop: CASSQGPAGAADTQYF. CDR3 DNA: TGTGCCAGCAGCCAAGGCCCAGCGGGCGCGGCAGATACGCAGTATTTT.

The gene calls are TRBV2 and TRBJ2-7; 7 bases fit TRBD1. Trimming at V came to 10 bases and at J to 3 bases, leaving 6 bases not matched to a gene. CDR1 and CDR2 (germline): SNHLY, FYNNEI. The length of the CDR3 is 12 residues. The chain's CDR3 is CAIRTGDYEQYF. The DNA of the CDR3 is TGTGCCATTCGGACAGGCGACTACGAGCAGTACTTC.